The 6 T cell receptor beta chains listed next were all sequenced from one sample in a study of T cell responses to AZD1222 COVID-19 vaccine. TCRdb's copy holds only in-frame clones and misses some; the assay was immunoSEQ multiplex PCR. Seen here are 95,000 to 100,000 clones, over 75% observed once, and the top ten hold 1.3%. Here the sequenced sample was peripheral blood, taken on day 0 of AZD1222 vaccination. These receptors all come from an adult in good health.

V is TRBV5-6 and J is TRBJ1-6; 7 nucleotides agree with TRBD1. This CDR3 region has 16 residues. V trimming: 2 bases; J trimming: 3 bases; junction bases outside the gene matches: 5. From germline, CDR1 is SGHDT and CDR2 YYEEEE. In nucleotides, the CDR3 is TGTGCCAGCAGCTTCGGAGACAGGGTCTATAATTCACCCCTCCACTTT. Its translation: CASSFGDRVYNSPLHF.

The chain is built from TRBV4-2 and TRBJ1-2; D is undetermined. The CDR3 has 14 residues. The germline V gene encodes CDR1 LGHNA and CDR2 YNFKEQ. The ends were cut back, 0 bases at V and 8 bases at J, with 13 bases in the middle. The CDR3 here is CASSQDLRTGGYTF. The CDR3 bases are TGTGCCAGCAGCCAAGATCTCAGGACGGGGGGCTACACCTTC.

The V call is TRBV7-9, the J call TRBJ2-3; no clear D gene. Trimming left V 3 bases short and J 0 bases short, with 7 bases between. Germline V gene data show CDR1 as SEHNR and CDR2 as FQNEAQ (reference sequence). The CDR3 is 14 amino acids. CDR3 DNA: TGTGCCAGCAGCTTCAGCTCTAGCACAGATACGCAGTATTTT. This sequence encodes CASSFSSSTDTQYF. Using reference TRBV7-9 and TRBJ2-3 for the parts outside the CDR3, the full variable domain is DTGVSQNPRHKITKRGQNVTFRCDPISEHNRLYWYRQTLGQGPEFLTYFQNEAQLEKSRLLSDRFSAERPKGSFSTLEIQRTEQGDSAMYLCASSFSSSTDTQYFGPGTRLTVL.

The rearrangement uses TRBV5-6 and TRBJ2-5; D gene uncertain. Trimming removed 2 bases from V and 3 bases from J, with 2 bases in between. There are 11 residues in the CDR3. Germline V gene sequence: CDR1 SGHDT, CDR2 YYEEEE. CDR3: CASSFEETQYF. CDR3 DNA sequence: TGTGCCAGCAGCTTTGAAGAGACCCAGTACTTC.

The genes are TRBV2 and TRBJ1-4, with unresolved D. This CDR3 contains 14 residues. Trimming cost V 2 bases and J 8 bases, with 12 bases left between them. Germline CDR1 is SNHLY and CDR2 is FYNNEI. The CDR3 sequence: CASSELVTGEKLFF. CDR3 sequence (DNA): TGTGCCAGCAGTGAATTAGTCACGGGCGAAAAACTGTTTTTT.

DNA of the CDR3: TGCGCCAGCAGTGGACCAGGGCCCTATCCCAATCAGCCCCAGCATTTT. This sequence encodes CASSGPGPYPNQPQHF. The chain uses TRBV10-2 and TRBJ1-5, with D possibly TRBD1 on 5 matching bases. Trimming removed 4 bases from V and 3 bases from J, with 16 bases in between. Germline CDR1 and CDR2: WSHSY and SAAADI. This CDR3 region has 16 residues.